These T cell receptor beta chains were read from a single sample in a study of preoperative IRX-2 immunotherapy in early breast cancer. Here immunoSEQ multiplex PCR was the method, and the copy in TCRdb shows in-frame clones only, minus some. The repertoire consists of about 24,000 clones, with over 85% occurring once and the leading ten covering around 27%. The source was tumor tissue, collected after IRX-2 immunotherapy. These receptors were obtained from a human donor with breast cancer. Both conserved end residues are part of each CDR3. A D gene is named only where the DNA matches it firmly.

D,V,J,DNA,CDR3
TRBD2,TRBV7-2,TRBJ2-5,TGTGCCAGCAGCGTCGTCGTAGCGGGGGGGCGAGAGACCCAGTACTTC,CASSVVVAGGRETQYF
NA,TRBV28,TRBJ2-5,TGTGCCAGCAGTTGGGGTGGGACCCAGTACTTC,CASSWGGTQYF
NA,TRBV18,TRBJ1-1,TGTGCCAGCTCACCCGGGACACTCAATCAAATGAACACTGAAGCTTTCTTT,CASSPGTLNQMNTEAFF
NA,TRBV6-5,TRBJ2-1,TGTGCCAGCAGTTACTCGTCTGGGGGGCTACGGAATGAGCAGTTCTTC,CASSYSSGGLRNEQFF
NA,TRBV11-2,TRBJ2-4,TGTGCCAGCAGCTTAGCGCCGGAGGACATTCAGTACTTC,CASSLAPEDIQYF
TRBD2,TRBV18,TRBJ2-1,TGTGCCAGCTCACCACTAGCGGGGGTATACAATGAGCAGTTCTTC,CASSPLAGVYNEQFF
NA,TRBV5-1,TRBJ2-7,TGCGCCAGCAGCTTGGGTTATTACGAGCAGTACTTC,CASSLGYYEQYF
TRBD2,TRBV25-1,TRBJ2-1,TGTGCCAGCAGTGAACTAAGCGGGGGCTATTACAATGAGCAGTTCTTC,CASSELSGGYYNEQFF
NA,TRBV2,TRBJ2-3,TGTGCCAGCAACGGGGTGGGCACAGATACGCAGTATTTT,CASNGVGTDTQYF
NA,TRBV29-1,TRBJ1-1,TGCAGCGTTGAAAGGACGGGGAACACTGAAGCTTTCTTT,CSVERTGNTEAFF
NA,TRBV21-1,TRBJ1-1,TGTGCCAGCACCACGCTAGAGATGAACACTGAAGCTTTCTTT,CASTTLEMNTEAFF
NA,TRBV11-3,TRBJ1-1,TGTGCCAGCAGCGCAGGGGAATACGAAGCTTTCTTT,CASSAGEYEAFF
TRBD2,TRBV28,TRBJ2-3,TGTGCCAGCAGTTCTCTAGCGGGGGGCACAGATACGCAGTATTTT,CASSSLAGGTDTQYF
NA,TRBV28,TRBJ2-2,TGTGCCACTTCGGACTGGAACACCGGGGAGCTGTTTTTT,CATSDWNTGELFF
TRBD1,TRBV14,TRBJ1-1,TGTGCCAGCAGCCAAGAAGGAGGGGGCGCGGCTGAAGCTTTCTTT,CASSQEGGGAAEAFF
NA,TRBV29-1,TRBJ2-5,TGCAGCGTTGACTCAGGAGAGACCCAGTACTTC,CSVDSGETQYF
TRBD1,TRBV7-6,TRBJ2-5,TGTGCCAGCATCGAGGGGGCAGGGATAGAGACCCAGTACTTC,CASIEGAGIETQYF
TRBD2,TRBV6-5,TRBJ2-7,TGTGCCAGCAGTTACAGGGGACTAGCGTTTGGGAACGAGCAGTACTTC,CASSYRGLAFGNEQYF
NA,TRBV23-1,TRBJ1-5,TGCGCCAGCAGTCAGTCGGAGGGTATTATAACTCAGCCCCAGCATTTT,CASSQSEGIITQPQHF
NA,TRBV14,TRBJ2-7,TGTGCCAGCAGCCTGGGTTACGAGCAGTACTTC,CASSLGYEQYF
TRBD2,TRBV5-1,TRBJ2-3,TGCGCCAGCAGCTTCCTTCCCGGGGGGTTAGGCACAGATACGCAGTATTTT,CASSFLPGGLGTDTQYF
TRBD1,TRBV18,TRBJ2-5,TGTGCCAGCTCACAAGGACAGGGAGAGACCCAGTACTTC,CASSQGQGETQYF
TRBD1,TRBV10-2,TRBJ1-2,TGCGCCAGCAGTGAGCCGGCACAGGGGGACTATGGCTACACCTTC,CASSEPAQGDYGYTF
NA,TRBV4-2,TRBJ2-2,TGTGCCAGCAGCCAGGACACCGGGGAGCTGTTTTTT,CASSQDTGELFF
TRBD2,TRBV5-1,TRBJ2-7,TGCGCCAGCAGGGCTGGACTAGCGGGGGGTTACGAGCAGTACTTC,CASRAGLAGGYEQYF
TRBD1,TRBV27,TRBJ1-5,TGTGCCAGCAGTAGATCCGGACAGGCCAGGGGTAATCAGCCCCAGCATTTT,CASSRSGQARGNQPQHF
NA,TRBV28,TRBJ1-1,TGTGCCAGCAGCGTGCCCCAGTGGACTGAAGCTTTCTTT,CASSVPQWTEAFF
NA,TRBV19,TRBJ1-5,TGTGCCAGTAGTAGGGAGGGGCATCAGCCCCAGCATTTT,CASSREGHQPQHF
TRBD1,TRBV11-2,TRBJ1-2,TGTGCCAGCAGCTTACGACAGGGTGTTGGCTACACCTTC,CASSLRQGVGYTF
NA,TRBV28,TRBJ1-2,TGTGCCAGCAGATCAGGGTCCCCAACTTTGGGCTATGGCTACACCTTC,CASRSGSPTLGYGYTF
NA,TRBV6-5,TRBJ2-3,TGTGCCAGCAGTTACCTGAGCGGGTCAGATACGCAGTATTTT,CASSYLSGSDTQYF
NA,TRBV6-6,TRBJ2-2,TGTGCCAGCGGGGTTATCGGGGAGCTGTTTTTT,CASGVIGELFF
NA,TRBV6-5,TRBJ1-1,TGTGCCAGCAGTTGGGTCAGACAGAACACTGAAGCTTTCTTT,CASSWVRQNTEAFF
NA,TRBV29-1,TRBJ1-4,TGCAGCGTTGCTGAGGCGTGGGATGAAAAACTGTTTTTT,CSVAEAWDEKLFF
NA,TRBV10-2,TRBJ2-7,TGCGCCAGCAGTGAGGGATACGAGCAGTACTTC,CASSEGYEQYF
NA,TRBV7-9,TRBJ1-2,TGTGCCAGCAGCTCCCCCACGACAGGTTCCTATGGCTACACCTTC,CASSSPTTGSYGYTF
NA,TRBV6-5,TRBJ2-3,TGTGCCAGCAGTTACAGGGGGACAGATACGCAGTATTTT,CASSYRGTDTQYF
TRBD1,TRBV7-6,TRBJ1-3,TGTGCCAGCAGCTTAAGTACAGGGGGAAGCTCTGGAAACACCATATATTTT,CASSLSTGGSSGNTIYF
TRBD1,TRBV14,TRBJ1-2,TGTGCCAGCAGGAATTCACCGGGACAGGGGGCGTTTGACTATGGCTACACCTTC,CASRNSPGQGAFDYGYTF
TRBD1,TRBV29-1,TRBJ1-2,TGCAGCGCCGAGCCGCTACAGGGGGCGCGGGGCTACACCTTC,CSAEPLQGARGYTF